The 7 T cell receptor beta chains in this list originate from one sample, sequenced in a study of blood T cell repertoires in COVID-19 (dated by TCRdb to between 2020 and 2021). The library was generated by the immunoSEQ multiplex PCR assay. TCRdb retrieved this table from immuneACCESS and kept in-frame rearrangements only. Not all clones are present; in checked studies, unresolved V genes account for under half, and no reason is known for the remainder. A total of some 30,000 clones appear in this sample, 84% of them only once. The ten largest clonotypes hold 9% to 10% of the sample. Sequenced: peripheral blood. Source of these receptors: a man older than 75 with active COVID-19.

This clone has just a few counts. V gene TRBV5-1 combines with J gene TRBJ1-1; D uncertain. The V end lost 4 bases, the J end lost 6 bases, and 16 bases lay between the germline ends. In germline, CDR1 is SGHRS, CDR2 YFSETQ. This CDR3 has 14 amino acids. CDR3 amino acids: CASSPGTEKAEAFF. The CDR3 coding sequence is TGCGCCAGCAGCCCCGGAACAGAGAAGGCTGAAGCTTTCTTT.

CDR3 in amino acids: CSASPDSGAFTDTQYF. The CDR3 DNA follows: TGCAGTGCTAGTCCTGATAGCGGGGCCTTCACAGATACGCAGTATTTT. V and J are TRBV20-1 and TRBJ2-3; the match to TRBD2 covers 8 bases. CDR3 size: 16 residues. J was trimmed by 2 bases and V by 3 bases; bases with no gene match: 10. From germline, CDR1 is DFQATT and CDR2 SNEGSKA (reference sequence).

This clone was counted only a few times. The chain has TRBV5-1 and TRBJ2-7, with TRBD1 matching 11 bases. CDR1 and CDR2 from the germline V gene are SGHRS and YFSETQ. There are 14 residues in the CDR3. Unmatched junction bases numbered 6, after V lost 4 bases and J lost 6 bases. The CDR3 loop is CASSPGQGVPEQYF. Written as DNA, the CDR3 is TGCGCCAGCAGCCCGGGACAGGGGGTCCCCGAGCAGTACTTC.

The V gene is TRBV30, the J gene TRBJ1-6; D is perhaps TRBD1 (5 bases). With 0 bases removed from V and 6 bases from J, the gap between germline ends came to 6 bases. The CDR3 sequence is 13 residues long. The germline CDR1 and CDR2 sequences are GTSNPN and SVGIG (reference sequence). The CDR3 nucleotides are TGTGCCTGGAGTGTACAGGTTAATTCACCCCTCCACTTT. Residues: CAWSVQVNSPLHF.

J is TRBJ2-7 and V is TRBV3-1 (or the pseudogene TRBV3-2); TRBD2 matches at 11 bases. Germline V gene data show CDR1 as LGHDT and CDR2 as YNNKEL (reference sequence). V lost 5 bases and J lost 7; bases outside the gene matches: 13. There are 16 residues in the CDR3. The CDR3 reads CASSKRGKTSGDEQYF. DNA for the CDR3: TGTGCCAGCAGCAAAAGAGGGAAGACTAGCGGGGATGAGCAGTACTTC.

This rearrangement joins TRBV19 to TRBJ1-2; D uncertain. V lost 3 bases to trimming and J lost 3 bases, with 5 bases between them. CDR1 LNHDA and CDR2 SQIVND come from the germline V gene (reference sequence). The CDR3 totals 12 residues. CDR3 sequence reads: CASSMRDYGYTF. The CDR3 DNA sequence: TGTGCCAGTAGTATGAGGGACTATGGCTACACCTTC.

The CDR3 nucleotides read TGTGCCAGCAGTTACGGGGACAGTTACACCGGGGAGCTGTTTTTT. It codes for CASSYGDSYTGELFF. This chain uses TRBV6-2 or TRBV6-3 with TRBJ2-2; TRBD1 aligns across 7 bases. CDR1 and CDR2 from the germline V gene are MNHEY and SVGEGT. The CDR3 runs to 15 residues. The junction had 3 bases not matched to a gene; V was cut back by 2 bases and J by 3 bases.